The 9 T cell receptor beta chains given below trace back to one sample, sequenced in a study of control samples from healthy donors and cancer patients (TCRdb year 2020). Receptor amplification or capture employed the immunoSEQ multiplex PCR assay. This is the immuneACCESS table as TCRdb keeps it, with only in-frame sequences that have V and J called. A part of the clones is gone; compared with another copy, unresolved V genes explain less than half, and the rest is unexplained. The sample table records about 150,000 clones; 85% to 95% of these occur just once. In total, the top ten clones hold over 1.3% of the sample. The source material was blood. The receptors shown here come from a woman aged 18-35 years in good health.

The chain links TRBV28 to TRBJ2-2; 7 bases line up with TRBD2. Trimming at V came to 2 bases and at J to 4 bases, leaving 4 bases not matched to a gene. Germline assignment: CDR1 MDHEN and CDR2 SYDVKM. This CDR3 has 15 residues. The CDR3 loop reads CASSLELAGTGELFF. The CDR3 DNA reads as TGTGCCAGCAGTTTAGAATTAGCGGGCACCGGGGAGCTGTTTTTT. Using reference TRBV28 and TRBJ2-2 for the parts outside the CDR3, the full variable domain is DVKVTQSSRYLVKRTGEKVFLECVQDMDHENMFWYRQDPGLGLRLIYFSYDVKMKEKGDIPEGYSVSREKKERFSLILESASTNQTSMYLCASSLELAGTGELFFGEGSRLTVL.

The CDR3 sequence is CASTRSMGEQYF. In nucleotides, the CDR3 is TGTGCCAGCACCCGCTCTATGGGAGAGCAGTACTTC. The rearrangement links TRBV7-9 to TRBJ2-7; D is undetermined. The CDR3 sequence is 12 residues long. Germline V gives CDR1 SEHNR, CDR2 FQNEAQ (reference sequence). Trimming left V 7 bases short and J 7 bases short, with 14 bases between.

The rearrangement joins TRBV7-2 to TRBJ2-5, with 7 bases matching TRBD1. The germline CDR1 and CDR2 sequences are SGHTA and FQGNSA. The CDR3 extends over 16 amino acids. V lost 5 bases and J lost 0; bases outside the gene matches: 9. CDR3 sequence reads: CASSQRVRGYQETQYF. The CDR3 DNA sequence: TGTGCCAGCAGCCAAAGGGTCAGGGGGTACCAAGAGACCCAGTACTTC.

The V and J genes are TRBV5-6 and TRBJ2-7; 11 bases fit TRBD1. The CDR3 has 15 amino acids. Germline trimming cut 4 bases from V and 5 bases from J; bases unmatched to any gene: 8. The germline CDR1 and CDR2 sequences are SGHDT and YYEEEE. The CDR3: CASSLTGTGGNEQYF. The CDR3 DNA reads as TGTGCCAGCAGCCTTACCGGGACAGGGGGGAACGAGCAGTACTTC.

This chain links TRBV24-1 with TRBJ2-1; D not resolved. Germline lookup yields CDR1 KGHDR and CDR2 SFDVKD. The CDR3 has 15 residues. Trimming took 2 bases from V and 6 from J, leaving 13 bases between them. Written as DNA, the CDR3 is TGTGCCACCAGTGATTCGCTAGTTCGCTCCAATGAGCAGTTCTTC. It codes for CATSDSLVRSNEQFF.

This sequence joins TRBV11-1 and TRBJ1-1; TRBD1 might be the D (6 bases). The V end was cut by 3 bases, the J end by 4 bases, with 18 bases between. This CDR3 contains 16 residues. CDR1 is SGHAT, CDR2 FQDESV, per germline (reference sequence). This chain's CDR3 is CASSLGGRVKSTEAFF. The CDR3 DNA reads TGTGCCAGCAGCTTGGGGGGGCGAGTTAAGAGCACTGAAGCTTTCTTT.

The table lists this clone with a count of one. This sequence joins TRBV25-1 and TRBJ2-1; 13 nucleotides agree with TRBD2. This CDR3 contains 17 residues. Germline CDR1 reads MGHDK; CDR2 reads SYGVNS. J lost 5 bases, V lost 5 bases, and 9 bases had no gene match. DNA for the CDR3: TGTGCCAGCAGTTCAACTAGCGGGGGGGCTTCGCACAATGAGCAGTTCTTC. Protein product: CASSSTSGGASHNEQFF.

CDR3 DNA sequence: TGTGCCAGCAGACCGGGGCCGCCCTACGAGCAGTACTTC. It is translated as CASRPGPPYEQYF. V usage is TRBV6-5 and J usage is TRBJ2-7, with D perhaps TRBD1 or TRBD2 (5 bases each). V was pared by 6 bases and J by 2 bases, with 11 bases between. Per the germline V gene, CDR1 is MNHEY and CDR2 is SVGAGI. The CDR3 totals 13 residues.

CDR3 residues: CAISEDRGGVGYTF. CDR3 nucleotides: TGTGCCATCAGTGAGGACAGGGGAGGTGTAGGCTACACCTTC. The V gene is TRBV10-3, the J gene TRBJ1-2; 8 bases map to TRBD1. Germline CDR1 and CDR2: ENHRY and SYGVKD. This CDR3 comprises 14 residues. J gave up 8 bases and V 2 bases, and 7 bases lay outside the gene matches.